The 15 T cell receptor beta chains given below trace back to one sample, sequenced in a study of read filtering for tumor transcriptome and immune sequencing. From roughly 390 ng of RNA, a library with molecular barcoded alpha/delta and beta/gamma adaptors was made. MiXCR was run by TCRdb on the reads, yielding one entry per CDR3 protein. The sample lists about 24,000 distinct CDR3 sequences; 20% to 25% were seen once. The sample was a population of CD138-negative cells sorted from bone marrow. These receptors were taken from a donor at least 40 years old with multiple myeloma.

In its sample, this clonotype was seen many times. The J gene is TRBJ2-3, the V gene TRBV28, with 7 bases identical to TRBD1. J gave up 6 bases and V 3 bases, and 21 bases lay outside the gene matches. In germline, CDR1 is MDHEN, CDR2 SYDVKM. This CDR3 contains 19 residues. DNA for the CDR3: TGTGCCAGCAGTTTCTGGACAGGTCTAGGCAGCGGTGCAAGGGATACGCAGTATTTT. Amino acids: CASSFWTGLGSGARDTQYF.

The chain has TRBV14 and TRBJ2-7; TRBD2 matches at 12 bases. V shed 2 bases, J shed 5 bases, and the junction held 10 bases outside the gene matches. The CDR3 sequence is 17 residues long. The V gene's germline CDR1 is SGHDN and CDR2 FVKESK. CDR3 loop: CASSQRRLAGGVHEQYF. CDR3 DNA: TGTGCCAGCAGCCAAAGGAGGCTAGCGGGGGGGGTCCACGAGCAGTACTTC.

The sample holds many counts of this clonotype. The chain links TRBV20-1 to TRBJ2-2, with TRBD2 as a possible D gene (6 bases). This CDR3 region has 17 residues. V lost 1 base and J lost 6, with 21 bases in between. Germline V gene sequence: CDR1 DFQATT, CDR2 SNEGSKA (reference sequence). The CDR3 DNA follows: TGCAGTGCTAGAGCTCGGACTACAATGACTAGTCCCGGGGAGCTGTTTTTT. This gives the protein CSARARTTMTSPGELFF.

This clonotype was observed many times. This sequence joins TRBV20-1 and TRBJ2-7; 8 bases are shared with TRBD1. Trimming at V came to 6 bases and at J to 0 bases, leaving 13 bases not matched to a gene. From germline, CDR1 is DFQATT and CDR2 SNEGSKA (reference sequence). CDR3 size: 16 residues. CDR3 loop: CSANTLGQGNSYEQYF. The CDR3 DNA reads as TGCAGTGCCAACACCTTAGGACAGGGAAACTCCTACGAGCAGTACTTC.

This chain connects TRBV5-1 to TRBJ2-1, with D perhaps given as TRBD1 or TRBD2 (5 bases each). Germline CDR1 reads SGHRS; CDR2 reads YFSETQ. V was trimmed by 4 bases and J by 0 bases, leaving 11 bases between them. CDR3 size: 15 residues. CDR3 DNA: TGCGCCAGCAGCGTCGGGACGAGCTCCTACAATGAGCAGTTCTTC. Translation gives CASSVGTSSYNEQFF.

This clonotype appeared many times. This chain joins TRBV12-3 or TRBV12-4 and TRBJ2-2; tentatively, D is TRBD2 (5 bases). CDR3 size: 15 residues. V was clipped by 7 bases and J by 0 bases, with 12 bases between them. The CDR3 DNA reads as TGTGCCAGCACCTCGGGGAGTGCGAACACCGGGGAGCTGTTTTTT. This translates into CASTSGSANTGELFF.

Regarding this clonotype: With a much larger clone just one base away, this may be a read error. The chain employs TRBV27 and TRBJ2-7; TRBD1 or TRBD2 may be the D gene (5 bases each). In germline, CDR1 is MNHEY, CDR2 SMNVEV (reference sequence). Trimming removed 8 bases at V and 4 bases at J, with 12 bases between. This CDR3 contains 12 residues. Here the CDR3 reads CASGSGAYEQYF. The DNA of the CDR3 is TGTGCCAGCGGTTCCGGGGCTTACGAGCAGTACTTC.

The table lists this clonotype with many counts. The chain combines TRBV25-1 with TRBJ2-1, with 9 bases matching TRBD2. In germline, CDR1 is MGHDK, CDR2 SYGVNS. The CDR3 is made up of 15 amino acids. V was pared by 3 bases and J by 6 bases, with 6 bases of the junction left unmatched. The CDR3 DNA is TGTGCCAGCAGTGATTACCGACTAGCGGTCAATGAGCAGTTCTTC. This sequence encodes CASSDYRLAVNEQFF.

For this clonotype: Only one base separates this from a far larger clonotype, so it likely reflects a read error. The chain couples TRBV5-5 to TRBJ2-1, with a tentative D call TRBD2 (5 bases). V lost 4 bases to trimming and J lost 7 bases, with 21 bases between them. The CDR3 is 16 amino acids. Germline values: CDR1 SGHKS, CDR2 YYEKEE (reference sequence). The CDR3 sequence is CASSLYASSMTNEQFF. CDR3 DNA: TGTGCCAGCAGCCTCTACGCTAGCAGCATGACTAATGAGCAGTTCTTC.

This clonotype has ten or more counts. The chain carries TRBV7-2 and TRBJ2-1; 12 nucleotides align to TRBD2. The V gene's germline CDR1 is SGHTA and CDR2 FQGNSA. Unmatched junction bases numbered 16, after V lost 5 bases and J lost 8 bases. CDR3 length: 18 amino acids. The CDR3, as DNA: TGTGCCAGCAGCCTTCGACTAGCGGGAGCTAGGGGCTCGGATGAGCAGTTCTTC. It is translated as CASSLRLAGARGSDEQFF.

In this sample, this clonotype turned up a few times. An end of the junction differs from the germline gene, which may be a read error. The J gene is TRBJ2-7, the V gene TRBV5-1; D is unresolved. The germline CDR1 and CDR2 sequences are SGHRS and YFSETQ. This CDR3 is built from 13 residues. Written as DNA, the CDR3 is TGCGCCAGCAGTGGCAGAGGAAACTACGAGCGGTACTTC. Amino acids: CASSGRGNYERYF.

This clonotype has at least ten counts. This sequence joins TRBV5-1 and TRBJ2-7; a weak D match, TRBD1 (8 bases). The CDR3 runs to 16 residues. The ends were cut back, 3 bases at V and 4 bases at J, with 20 bases in the middle. CDR1 is SGHRS and CDR2 is YFSETQ in the germline V gene. The CDR3 region has the DNA TGCGCCAGCAGCTCCAGCCCTACAGGGGGGGGTTACGAGCAGTACTTC. Its protein is CASSSSPTGGGYEQYF.

This clonotype was counted at least ten times. The J gene is TRBJ2-7, the V gene TRBV5-6; D may correspond to TRBD1 or TRBD2 (6 bases each). Trimming shortened V by 5 bases and J by 0 bases, and 15 bases separated the two germline ends. Germline CDR1 and CDR2: SGHDT and YYEEEE. CDR3 length: 15 amino acids. This chain's CDR3 is CASRMRGASSYEQYF. CDR3 DNA sequence: TGTGCCAGCAGGATGAGGGGGGCCAGCTCCTACGAGCAGTACTTC.

Concerning this clonotype: It may be a read error: a sequence one base away is much more abundant. CDR3 bases: TGTGCCAGCAGCCCGAGACAGGGCCTGGCCTGGGCGGGAGGTTCCAGGGGCCAGTACTTC. This gives the protein CASSPRQGLAWAGGSRGQYF. The V and J genes are TRBV28 and TRBJ2-5; D is perhaps TRBD2 (8 bases). V shed 6 bases and J shed 10 bases, with 39 bases lying between them. The length of the CDR3 is 20 residues. Germline loops: CDR1 MDHEN, CDR2 SYDVKM.

This clonotype appeared many times. V and J are TRBV29-1 and TRBJ2-7; the match to TRBD2 covers 10 bases. Unmatched junction bases numbered 7, after V lost 6 bases and J lost 5 bases. This CDR3 is 13 amino acids long. CDR1 SQVTM and CDR2 ANQGSEA come from the germline V gene. This CDR3 reads CSVRAGGSHEQYF. CDR3 sequence (DNA): TGCAGCGTCCGAGCGGGAGGGAGCCACGAGCAGTACTTC.